Following are 22 T cell receptor beta chains from one sample sequenced in a study of cytomegalovirus exposure and HLA in healthy donors. A multiplex PCR was run with 60 Vbeta primers and 13 Jbeta primers. The repertoire was sequenced with immunoSEQ multiplex PCR; TCRdb's copy has only in-frame clones and lacks some. The table records under 130,000 clones, roughly three quarters of them present only once. Material: PBMCs. These receptors were obtained from a man in his forties in good health and CMV-seronegative.

This chain connects TRBV6-4 to TRBJ1-2, with 7 bases matching TRBD1. The CDR3 is made up of 14 amino acids. Germline lookup yields CDR1 MRHNA and CDR2 SNTAGT. The V segment lost 7 bases and the J segment 5 bases; nucleotides outside the gene matches: 10. This CDR3 is CASMRDSQSYGYTF. Here the CDR3 DNA reads TGTGCCAGCATGCGGGACAGCCAAAGTTATGGCTACACCTTC.

The rearrangement uses TRBV4-1 and TRBJ2-7; perhaps TRBD1 as D (6 bases). V lost 4 bases, J lost 2 bases, and 12 bases lay in between. CDR1 MGHRA and CDR2 YSYEKL come from the germline V gene. CDR3 length: 14 amino acids. CDR3 sequence reads: CASSPRDIAYEQYF. The CDR3 DNA sequence: TGCGCCAGCAGCCCCCGGGACATAGCCTACGAGCAGTACTTC.

This clone appeared a few times. The V call is TRBV5-1, the J call TRBJ1-6; D might be TRBD1 (5 bases). Trimming stripped 5 bases from V and 7 bases from J, with 16 bases between. This CDR3 is built from 15 residues. Per the germline V gene, CDR1 is SGHRS and CDR2 is YFSETQ. CDR3 nucleotide sequence: TGCGCCAGCAGAAAGCTGGCGCAGGGAAATTCACCCCTCCACTTT. Its protein is CASRKLAQGNSPLHF.

This chain connects TRBV10-1 to TRBJ2-7, with a possible D match to TRBD2 (6 bases). This CDR3 has 15 amino acids. The germline V gene encodes CDR1 WNHNN and CDR2 SYGVQD (reference sequence). V dropped 0 bases and J dropped 1 base, with 10 bases sitting between them. The CDR3 here is CASSESGTPSYEQYF. CDR3 sequence (DNA): TGCGCCAGCAGTGAGTCCGGGACTCCTTCCTACGAGCAGTACTTC.

The chain is built from TRBV6-6 and TRBJ1-4; TRBD1 is a possible D gene (5 bases). There are 16 residues in the CDR3. Germline CDR1 and CDR2: MNHNY and SVGAGI (reference sequence). The V gene lost 0 bases and the J gene lost 2 bases, with 10 bases spanning the gap. The CDR3, as DNA: TGTGCCAGCAGTTACTCCCAGGGTTCGACTAATGAAAAACTGTTTTTT. Translated: CASSYSQGSTNEKLFF.

This chain links TRBV4-1 with TRBJ2-2; 9 nucleotides align to TRBD2. This CDR3 spans 19 amino acids. Germline V CDR1 and CDR2: MGHRA, YSYEKL. Unmatched junction bases numbered 14, after V lost 1 base and J lost 5 bases. The CDR3 DNA sequence: TGCGCCAGCAGCCAAGTTATACGTCGGCGGGGGGGATTGACCGGGGAGCTGTTTTTT. Protein product: CASSQVIRRRGGLTGELFF.

The V call is TRBV29-1, the J call TRBJ1-2, with D hard to call. The CDR3 runs 14 residues. V lost 1 base and J 5 bases, leaving 14 bases between the germline ends. The V gene's germline CDR1 is SQVTM and CDR2 ANQGSEA. The chain's CDR3 is CSVEVTDFPYGYTF. CDR3 in DNA: TGCAGCGTTGAAGTTACAGATTTCCCTTATGGCTACACCTTC.

J is TRBJ1-5 and V is TRBV4-1; D unresolved. CDR1 and CDR2 (germline): MGHRA, YSYEKL. The CDR3 has 22 amino acids. V was trimmed by 3 bases and J by 2 bases, leaving 32 bases between them. CDR3 nucleotides: TGCGCCAGCAGCCATTCGGGCCTCGTTTTATCGGGAAATTATTTAGGCAATCAGCCCCAGCATTTT. Translated, it gives CASSHSGLVLSGNYLGNQPQHF.

The rearrangement joins TRBV6-1 to TRBJ2-5, with 7 positions matching TRBD2. J lost 4 bases, V lost 4 bases, and 6 bases had no gene match. In germline, CDR1 is MNHNS, CDR2 SASEGT. The CDR3 totals 14 residues. CDR3 nucleotide sequence: TGTGCCAGCAGTGGTTTAGCGGGCCCAGAGACCCAGTACTTC. Translating it yields CASSGLAGPETQYF.

This clone was observed once. The chain has TRBV25-1 and TRBJ1-3; D not certain. CDR1 and CDR2 from the germline V gene are MGHDK and SYGVNS. V lost 1 base to trimming and J lost 8 bases, with 15 bases between them. This CDR3 is built from 15 residues. For the CDR3, the DNA is TGTGCCAGCAGTGAATCGTTTGGGGAGGAGGACACCATATATTTT. This translates into CASSESFGEEDTIYF.

The rearrangement links TRBV11-3 to TRBJ1-1, with 8 bases identical to TRBD1. Germline CDR1 and CDR2: SGHNT and YENEEA. Trimming at V came to 5 bases and at J to 11 bases, leaving 10 bases not matched to a gene. There are 13 residues in the CDR3. The CDR3 region has the DNA TGTGCCAGCAGCCCCCGGACAGGGAACGACGCTTTCTTT. Protein product: CASSPRTGNDAFF. Together with reference TRBV11-3 and TRBJ1-1, the CDR3 gives the full variable domain: EAGVVQSPRYKIIEKKQPVAFWCNPISGHNTLYWYLQNLGQGPELLIRYENEEAVDDSQLPKDRFSAERLKGVDSTLKIQPAELGDSAVYLCASSPRTGNDAFFGQGTRLTVV.

The V call is TRBV6-5, the J call TRBJ1-5; D gene uncertain. CDR3 length: 12 residues. V was cut by 5 bases and J by 7 bases, with 9 bases left in between. Germline CDR1 reads MNHEY; CDR2 reads SVGAGI. DNA for the CDR3: TGTGCCAGCAGTCTCCCGGGGCAGCCCCAGCATTTT. Translation: CASSLPGQPQHF.

The chain employs TRBV7-2 and TRBJ1-1; possible D gene TRBD1, 5 bases. Trimming took 6 bases from V and 1 from J, leaving 15 bases between them. The germline gives CDR1 SGHTA, CDR2 FQGNSA. This CDR3 is built from 15 residues. The chain's CDR3 is CASSRTDRQNTEAFF. The DNA of the CDR3 is TGTGCCAGCAGTAGGACCGACAGACAGAACACTGAAGCTTTCTTT.

The rearrangement joins TRBV5-1 to TRBJ2-7; D gene ambiguous. In germline, CDR1 is SGHRS, CDR2 YFSETQ. The length of the CDR3 is 12 residues. V shed 1 base and J shed 5 bases, with 7 bases lying between them. This chain's CDR3 is CASSLNQNEQYF. DNA of the CDR3: TGCGCCAGCAGCTTGAATCAGAACGAGCAGTACTTC.

This rearrangement joins TRBV30 to TRBJ1-1; D is unresolved. The length of the CDR3 is 14 residues. V lost 2 bases and J 0 bases, leaving 10 bases between the germline ends. Germline CDR1 reads GTSNPN; CDR2 reads SVGIG (reference sequence). CDR3 sequence: CAWSKAGMNTEAFF. The CDR3 region has the DNA TGTGCCTGGAGTAAGGCGGGGATGAACACTGAAGCTTTCTTT. The variable domain in full, with the rest retrieved from reference TRBV30 and TRBJ1-1, is SQTIHQWPATLVQPVGSPLSLECTVEGTSNPNLYWYRQAAGRGLQLLFYSVGIGQISSEVPQNLSASRPQDRQFILSSKKLLLSDSGFYLCAWSKAGMNTEAFFGQGTRLTVV.

J is TRBJ2-7 and V is TRBV5-1; D may be TRBD2 (5 bases). CDR3 length equals 14 residues. Trimming pared 4 bases from V and 7 bases from J, leaving 18 bases between. Looked up from germline, CDR1 is SGHRS and CDR2 is YFSETQ. CDR3 in amino acids: CASSPGVNTGEQYF. The CDR3 DNA follows: TGCGCCAGCAGCCCCGGGGTCAACACGGGGGAGCAGTACTTC.

The J gene is TRBJ1-5, the V gene TRBV28; 7 bases are shared with TRBD1. The germline V gene has CDR1 MDHEN and CDR2 SYDVKM. V shed 5 bases, J shed 4 bases, and the junction held 8 bases outside the gene matches. The CDR3 is 15 residues long. The CDR3 region has the DNA TGTGCCAGCAGTCCTACAGGGGCGCGGAATCAGCCCCAGCATTTT. It codes for CASSPTGARNQPQHF.

This sequence joins TRBV6-6 and TRBJ2-7, with D unclear. This CDR3 region has 11 residues. The V gene's germline CDR1 is MNHNY and CDR2 SVGAGI (reference sequence). Trimming left V 4 bases short and J 3 bases short, with 4 bases between. CDR3 residues: CASSSIYEQYF. CDR3 nucleotides: TGTGCCAGCAGTTCCATCTACGAGCAGTACTTC.

J is TRBJ2-5 and V is TRBV7-9; 8 bases fit TRBD2. J gave up 2 bases and V 5 bases, and 10 bases lay outside the gene matches. There are 16 residues in the CDR3. Germline V gives CDR1 SEHNR, CDR2 FQNEAQ (reference sequence). The CDR3, as DNA: TGTGCCAGCAGCCGATTACTAGCGGAGAAACAAGAGACCCAGTACTTC. Translation gives CASSRLLAEKQETQYF. Full variable domain (remainder filled in from reference TRBV7-9 and TRBJ2-5): DTGVSQNPRHKITKRGQNVTFRCDPISEHNRLYWYRQTLGQGPEFLTYFQNEAQLEKSRLLSDRFSAERPKGSFSTLEIQRTEQGDSAMYLCASSRLLAEKQETQYFGPGTRLLVL.

This clone turned up a few times. The chain links TRBV4-2 to TRBJ2-1; no clear D gene. Looked up from germline, CDR1 is LGHNA and CDR2 is YNFKEQ. The CDR3 has 12 residues. Trimming left V 2 bases short and J 7 bases short, with 6 bases between. CDR3 DNA sequence: TGTGCCAGCAGCCAAACCCTAAATGAGCAGTTCTTC. It codes for CASSQTLNEQFF.

The chain uses TRBV6-5 and TRBJ2-5, with D unclear. Trimming removed 7 bases at V and 5 bases at J, with 20 bases between. CDR3 size: 15 residues. Germline V gene lookup returns CDR1 MNHEY and CDR2 SVGAGI. CDR3 protein: CASTPLGALRETQYF. In DNA form, the CDR3 reads TGTGCCAGCACCCCCCTGGGCGCTTTAAGGGAGACCCAGTACTTC.

V usage is TRBV2 and J usage is TRBJ2-1, with a possible D match to TRBD2 (5 bases). The germline V and J ends were trimmed by 7 bases and 10 bases, with 11 bases remaining between them. The CDR3 runs 11 residues. The germline CDR1 and CDR2 sequences are SNHLY and FYNNEI. The CDR3 nucleotides are TGTGCCAGCACTCTTTCGGGGGAGCAGTTCTTC. Amino acid sequence: CASTLSGEQFF.